This TCR beta chain was captured in a study of shared clonotypes between healthy human individuals. Study-wide points: Four donors had roughly 5.2% of their naive CD4 clonotypes in common.

This CDR3 region has 15 residues. The J segment lost 3 bases and the V segment lost 4 bases, leaving 7 bases of the junction unmatched. Germline values: CDR1 MNHNS, CDR2 SASEGT. Comments on this clone: The antigen remains undetermined.

Clones were sequenced by immunoSEQ multiplex PCR, and TCRdb holds only the in-frame ones, with some missing. The data show 950,000 to 1,100,000 clones, approximately 70% seen once. V and J are TRBV6-1 and TRBJ2-3, with 7 bases fitting TRBD1. Input material: memory CD4+ T cells sorted from blood. The subset was: CD45RA-negative fraction. The clonotype comes from a man in his late teens or twenties in good health. CDR3 protein: CASSASGTDTDTQYF. In nucleotides, the CDR3 is TGTGCCAGCAGTGCCTCCGGGACAGATACAGATACGCAGTATTTT.